This TCR beta chain was captured by sequencing in a study of shared clonotypes between healthy human individuals. Sorted-subset replicate PCRs used about 0.2 ug of genomic DNA. This amount corresponded to approximately 30,000 T cell genomes. TCRdb keeps only in-frame clones here, not all; method: immunoSEQ multiplex PCR. The data contain 110,000 or so clones, about 70% of them singletons. A word on this clone: Its antigen is unidentified.

Study donors comprised healthy, HIV-negative adults devoid of recent acute infection or vaccination. CDR1 is MNHNY, CDR2 SVGAGI, per germline (reference sequence). The CDR3 is 16 residues long. Study-level results: The authors sampled blood alone, and tissue repertoires likely differ.

This receptor was identified in a woman aged 25 to 39 in good health. The J gene is TRBJ2-5, the V gene TRBV6-6; 7 nucleotides agree with TRBD1. The DNA end is more similar to TRBJ2-7, so the J call may be wrong. Sequencing was carried out using memory CD8+ T cells sorted from blood. Subset: CD45RO+ cells pooled with CCR7-negative TemRA cells. The CDR3 DNA reads as TGTGCCAGCAGCCTGACCCGACAGGGACCCACCTACGAGCAGTACTTC. It is translated as CASSLTRQGPTYEQYF.